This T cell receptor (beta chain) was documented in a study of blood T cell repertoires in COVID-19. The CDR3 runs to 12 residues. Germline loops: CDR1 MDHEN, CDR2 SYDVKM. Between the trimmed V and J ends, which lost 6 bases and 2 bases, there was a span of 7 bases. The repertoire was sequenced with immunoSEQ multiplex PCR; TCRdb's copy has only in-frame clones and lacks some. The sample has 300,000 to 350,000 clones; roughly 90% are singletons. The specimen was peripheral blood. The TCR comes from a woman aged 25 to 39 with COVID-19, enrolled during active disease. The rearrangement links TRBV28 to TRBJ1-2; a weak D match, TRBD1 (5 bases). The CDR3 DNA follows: TGTGCCAGCAGGTCAGGGAACTATGGCTACACCTTC. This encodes CASRSGNYGYTF.